These T cell receptor beta chains were read from a single sample in a study of a mutant IDH1 vaccine in newly diagnosed glioma. The antigens of these receptors remain unknown. The data were produced by immunoSEQ multiplex PCR, yet TCRdb's version contains in-frame clones alone and is incomplete. Found here are tens of thousands of clones, around 77% of them singletons; the top ten hold approximately 9.5%. The material was PBMCs, obtained from a glioma patient whose treatment included an IDH1 peptide vaccine. The source of these receptors is a young woman with glioma. Each CDR3 is given with its conserved first and last residue. A D gene is named only where the DNA matches it firmly. Expanded clones are given a class, and other clones once, few, many or no size at all.

v_call	clone_size	d_call	j_call	cdr3_nt	cdr3_aa
TRBV11-3	.	TRBD1	TRBJ2-7	TGTGCCAGCAGCCGACAGGGGGTCGAGCAGTACTTC	CASSRQGVEQYF
TRBV4-1	.	TRBD1	TRBJ1-4	TGCGCCAGCAGCCTAATAGCCGGGACAGGGGGTTCGCGTGAAAAACTGTTTTTT	CASSLIAGTGGSREKLFF
TRBV19	few	.	TRBJ2-6	TGTGCCAGTAGCGTTAAAGGTGGGGCCAACGTCCTGACTTTC	CASSVKGGANVLTF
TRBV18	.	.	TRBJ2-5	TGTGCCAGCTCACGGAGCAACCAAGAGACCCAGTACTTC	CASSRSNQETQYF
TRBV5-1	.	TRBD1	TRBJ1-5	TGCGCCAGCAGCTTGGGGGACAGTACTTCTAGCAATCAGCCCCAGCATTTT	CASSLGDSTSSNQPQHF
TRBV5-4	.	TRBD1	TRBJ1-4	TGTGCCAGCAGCTTGGGGGGGACAGCAACTAATGAAAAACTGTTTTTT	CASSLGGTATNEKLFF
TRBV2	.	.	TRBJ2-7	TGTGCCAGCGTCCCCTGGGTAGCATCCGACGACCTTTACGAGCAGTACTTC	CASVPWVASDDLYEQYF
TRBV2	once	.	TRBJ2-2	TGTGCCAGCAGAGAAGGTATTCCGAACACCGGGGAGCTGTTTTTT	CASREGIPNTGELFF
TRBV5-1	.	.	TRBJ1-2	TGCGCCAGCAGCTTGGCTCCAGCTAACTATGGCTACACCTTC	CASSLAPANYGYTF
TRBV4-1	.	.	TRBJ1-6	TGCGCCAGCAGCCAAGGGGTAGGGCCGAGCTCCTATAATTCACCCCTCCACTTT	CASSQGVGPSSYNSPLHF
TRBV6-5	.	.	TRBJ2-7	TGTGCCAGCAGTTATAGTTCGGGCTCCGACTACGAGCAGTACTTC	CASSYSSGSDYEQYF
TRBV5-4	.	.	TRBJ2-3	TGTGCCAGCAGCTGGATCACAGGGATCGGCACAGATACGCAGTATTTT	CASSWITGIGTDTQYF
TRBV7-8	.	TRBD1	TRBJ1-5	TGTGCCAGCAGCTTTGGACAGGGGAGCAATCAGCCCCAGCATTTT	CASSFGQGSNQPQHF
TRBV11-2	.	.	TRBJ2-3	TGTGCCAGCAGCTTAAGGCTATTTCCAGATACGCAGTATTTT	CASSLRLFPDTQYF
TRBV2	large	.	TRBJ1-2	TGTGCCAGCAGTGACGGGTCCATTCGGGACTACACCTTC	CASSDGSIRDYTF
TRBV27	once	TRBD2	TRBJ2-7	TGTGCCAGCAGTTTAACGGGCGGGGGCGAGCAGTACTTC	CASSLTGGGEQYF
TRBV10-3	.	.	TRBJ2-5	TGTGCCATCAGTGAGAGTGGAAGCTCGGAGACCCAGTACTTC	CAISESGSSETQYF
TRBV4-2	.	TRBD1	TRBJ1-2	TGTGCCAGCAGCCAAGAATGGGGGACAGTGTATGGCTACACCTTC	CASSQEWGTVYGYTF
TRBV6-1	once	.	TRBJ1-2	TGTGCCAGCAGTGAAGACAGAAACTATGGCTACACCTTC	CASSEDRNYGYTF
TRBV6-5	.	.	TRBJ1-3	TGTGCCAGCAGTTCGCTGGGGAGGGCCGGAAACACCATATATTTT	CASSSLGRAGNTIYF
TRBV2	.	.	TRBJ1-1	TGTGCCAGCAGCGGGACGTTTCTGGGGGCCGAAAACACTGAAGCTTTCTTT	CASSGTFLGAENTEAFF
TRBV10-3	.	TRBD2	TRBJ2-5	TGTGCCGCGTCATATACTAGCGGGGCACAAGAGACCCAGTACTTC	CAASYTSGAQETQYF
TRBV19	.	.	TRBJ1-5	TGTGCCAGTAGTATATCCCTCTGGCAGGGCAATCAGCCCCAGCATTTT	CASSISLWQGNQPQHF
TRBV6-5	.	.	TRBJ1-4	TGTGCCAGCAGTTTGAGAGCAACTAATGAAAAACTGTTTTTT	CASSLRATNEKLFF
TRBV7-2	once	.	TRBJ1-2	TGTGCCAGCAGCTTAGGCCCAGGGGAAATGAATGGCTACACCTTC	CASSLGPGEMNGYTF
TRBV7-8	.	.	TRBJ2-2	TGTGCCAGCAGCTTCTCTCGGGGCGGGGTCAACAAGGGCACCGGGGAGCTGTTTTTT	CASSFSRGGVNKGTGELFF
TRBV6-1	.	.	TRBJ2-7	TGTGCCAGCATAGGTGGACTGTTGTACGAGCAGTACTTC	CASIGGLLYEQYF
TRBV5-8	.	TRBD1	TRBJ1-1	TGTGCCAGCACCCTAACAGGGGTAGGAACTGAAGCTTTCTTT	CASTLTGVGTEAFF
TRBV11-3	.	.	TRBJ2-1	TGTGCCAGCAGCCCGTCTTTTTATGAGCAGTTCTTC	CASSPSFYEQFF
TRBV9	.	.	TRBJ2-3	TGTGCCAGCAGCGACACAGGCCTTAGCACAGATACGCAGTATTTT	CASSDTGLSTDTQYF
TRBV27	once	TRBD1	TRBJ2-4	TGTGCCAGCAGTACGCACGAACAGGGGGAGAAAAACATTCAGTACTTC	CASSTHEQGEKNIQYF
TRBV29-1	.	.	TRBJ1-2	TGCAGCGTTGAGGTCAGGGTGGCTGGCTACACCTTC	CSVEVRVAGYTF
TRBV11-2	.	.	TRBJ2-1	TGTGCCAGCAGCTTAGAGCCATACAATGAGCAGTTCTTC	CASSLEPYNEQFF
TRBV29-1	few	.	TRBJ1-5	TGCAGCGTTGAAGGCGGGAACAGGCGCCAGCATTTT	CSVEGGNRRQHF
TRBV6-5	once	.	TRBJ2-3	TGTGCCAGCAGTTACTCGACGGGGTTCACAGATACGCAGTATTTT	CASSYSTGFTDTQYF
TRBV10-3	.	TRBD1	TRBJ1-2	TGTGCCATCAGTAAGACAGGGAACTATGGCTACACCTTC	CAISKTGNYGYTF
TRBV29-1	.	.	TRBJ1-1	TGCAGCGTTGAAGGCTCAGGGGTACAACAGAACACTGAAGCTTTCTTT	CSVEGSGVQQNTEAFF
TRBV27	few	.	TRBJ1-1	TGTGCCAGCAGTAGACAGGAAATGAACACTGAAGCTTTCTTT	CASSRQEMNTEAFF
TRBV20-1	.	.	TRBJ2-2	TGCAGTGCTAGTTTGTTCGGGGAGCTGTTTTTT	CSASLFGELFF
TRBV7-9	.	.	TRBJ2-7	TGTGCCAGCAGCCGCTCCGCGACCATGGGGGAGCAGTACTTC	CASSRSATMGEQYF
TRBV5-5	.	.	TRBJ2-7	TGTGCCAGCAGCCTCAGGCTACAGAGCTCCTACGAGCAGTACTTC	CASSLRLQSSYEQYF
TRBV7-2	.	.	TRBJ1-4	TGTGCCAGCAGCAGGAAGACAGCCCCTAATGAAAAACTGTTTTTT	CASSRKTAPNEKLFF
TRBV29-1	.	.	TRBJ2-1	TGCAGCGTTGTCAGGGTCGGAAGTTCCTTGTTGAATGAGCAGTTCTTC	CSVVRVGSSLLNEQFF
TRBV9	few	.	TRBJ1-6	TGTGCCAGCAGCGTACTGGAGGGACAATCTTCACCCCTCCACTTT	CASSVLEGQSSPLHF
TRBV7-2	few	TRBD1	TRBJ1-5	TGTGCCAGCAGGCGGGGGACAGATAATCAGCCCCAGCATTTT	CASRRGTDNQPQHF
TRBV29-1	.	.	TRBJ1-2	TGCAGCGTTGAGTCTAACTATGGCTACACCTTC	CSVESNYGYTF
TRBV19	few	.	TRBJ2-5	TGTGCCAGTAGTAATTGGGCTGTACAAGAGACCCAGTACTTC	CASSNWAVQETQYF
TRBV7-2	.	TRBD1	TRBJ1-4	TGTGCCAGCAGCCAGGGGGGTAATGAAAAACTGTTTTTT	CASSQGGNEKLFF
TRBV6-6	.	.	TRBJ1-5	TGTGCCAGCAGTTATGGAGAGGGGACCAATCAGCCCCAGCATTTT	CASSYGEGTNQPQHF
TRBV7-7	.	.	TRBJ2-7	TGTGCTAGCAGCTTAGGGACGGGCCCCTCCTACGAGCAGTACTTC	CASSLGTGPSYEQYF